What follows are 26 T cell receptor beta chains derived from one specimen sequenced in a study of T cell responses to AZD1222 COVID-19 vaccine. This table comes from immunoSEQ multiplex PCR, and its TCRdb copy is limited to in-frame clones, with some not included. The sample shows roughly 140,000 clones, 90% to 95% of them seen only once. The material was peripheral blood, obtained on day 0 of AZD1222 vaccination. The source is an adult in good health.

The chain links TRBV6-2 or TRBV6-3 to TRBJ1-1, with TRBD1 matching 10 bases. The CDR3 is 15 amino acids. V shed 2 bases, J shed 4 bases, and the junction held 4 bases outside the gene matches. The germline CDR1 and CDR2 sequences are MNHEY and SVGEGT. The CDR3 nucleotides are TGTGCCAGCAGTTACGCGGACAGGGGGAGCACTGAAGCTTTCTTT. This gives the protein CASSYADRGSTEAFF.

The chain recombines TRBV5-5 with TRBJ2-3; D may correspond to TRBD1 or TRBD2 (7 bases each). Trimming cost V 4 bases and J 4 bases, with 16 bases left between them. The CDR3 sequence is 15 residues long. Germline loops: CDR1 SGHKS, CDR2 YYEKEE (reference sequence). The CDR3 coding sequence is TGTGCCAGCAGCCCCAGGGGGACTACACCAGATACGCAGTATTTT. As protein: CASSPRGTTPDTQYF.

The chain joins TRBV3-1 (or the pseudogene TRBV3-2) to TRBJ1-2; no reliable D call. The CDR3 sequence is 13 residues long. Deletions cut 6 bases from V and 3 bases from J, with 11 bases between. Germline V CDR1 and CDR2: LGHDT, YNNKEL (reference sequence). As DNA, the CDR3 is TGTGCCAGCAGTCAGGATTGGGACTATGGCTACACCTTC. Translating gives CASSQDWDYGYTF.

V gene TRBV7-2 combines with J gene TRBJ2-3; no clear D gene. Per the germline V gene, CDR1 is SGHTA and CDR2 is FQGNSA. This CDR3 is 14 amino acids long. V was shortened by 0 bases and J by 6 bases, with 10 bases between the two germline ends. The DNA of the CDR3 is TGTGCCAGCAGCTTAGCGGGGTATGGGGATACGCAGTATTTT. It yields the protein CASSLAGYGDTQYF.

The gene calls are TRBV15 and TRBJ1-5; TRBD1 might be the D (6 bases). The CDR3 covers 15 residues. Germline CDR1 LNHNV, CDR2 YYDKDF (reference sequence). Trimming took off 3 bases at V and 7 bases at J, with 16 bases between the two ends. DNA for the CDR3: TGTGCCACCAGCAGGGATCCGGGACACCAACAGCCCCAGCATTTT. Translating gives CATSRDPGHQQPQHF.

Remarks on this clone: This same CDR3 is encoded by further DNA sequences in the sample. This chain joins TRBV3-1 (or the pseudogene TRBV3-2) and TRBJ1-5; D unclear. Trimming pared 1 base from V and 7 bases from J, leaving 5 bases between. CDR3 size: 12 residues. Germline CDR1 and CDR2: LGHDT and YNNKEL (reference sequence). In nucleotides, the CDR3 is TGTGCCAGCAGCCAAGGGGGACAGCCCCAGCATTTT. This encodes CASSQGGQPQHF.

The chain has TRBV27 and TRBJ1-4; D is undetermined. CDR1 and CDR2 from the germline V gene are MNHEY and SMNVEV (reference sequence). The CDR3 spans 15 residues. V lost 0 bases and J lost 6, with 11 bases in between. Written as DNA, the CDR3 is TGTGCCAGCAGTTTATCGGGAGAGTGGCATGAAAAACTGTTTTTT. It yields the protein CASSLSGEWHEKLFF.

J is TRBJ2-7 and V is TRBV6-5, with D perhaps assigned TRBD1 or TRBD2 (5 bases each). CDR3 size: 14 residues. Germline V lookup: CDR1 MNHEY, CDR2 SVGAGI. V was pared by 6 bases and J by 3 bases, with 15 bases between. CDR3 coding DNA: TGTGCCAGCAGCCCAGCGGAGAGGGGCTACGAGCAGTACTTC. This translates into CASSPAERGYEQYF.

The gene calls are TRBV4-3 and TRBJ1-5; D call uncertain. V gave up 0 bases and J gave up 1 base, with 7 bases separating them. This CDR3 comprises 15 residues. Germline assignment: CDR1 LGHNA and CDR2 YSLEER. The CDR3 loop reads CASSQELISNQPQHF. DNA of the CDR3: TGCGCCAGCAGCCAAGAGCTGATAAGCAATCAGCCCCAGCATTTT.

J is TRBJ2-3 and V is TRBV28; weak D call: TRBD2 (6 bases). The CDR3 loop spans 15 amino acids. V lost 0 bases and J 1 base, leaving 8 bases between the germline ends. Germline CDR1 is MDHEN and CDR2 is SYDVKM. Here the CDR3 reads CASSLWGGGTDTQYF. The CDR3 bases are TGTGCCAGCAGTTTATGGGGGGGAGGCACAGATACGCAGTATTTT.

J is TRBJ2-7 and V is TRBV28; the match to TRBD2 covers 12 bases. V lost 6 bases and J lost 4; bases outside the gene matches: 4. Germline V gene data show CDR1 as MDHEN and CDR2 as SYDVKM. The CDR3 length is 14 residues. CDR3 sequence reads: CASRLAGGGYEQYF. The CDR3, as DNA: TGTGCCAGCAGACTAGCGGGAGGAGGGTACGAGCAGTACTTC. Supplemented by reference TRBV28 and TRBJ2-7, the full variable domain reads DVKVTQSSRYLVKRTGEKVFLECVQDMDHENMFWYRQDPGLGLRLIYFSYDVKMKEKGDIPEGYSVSREKKERFSLILESASTNQTSMYLCASRLAGGGYEQYFGPGTRLTVT.

The chain couples TRBV5-6 to TRBJ2-7; the match to TRBD1 covers 11 bases. Per the germline V gene, CDR1 is SGHDT and CDR2 is YYEEEE. V lost 4 bases, J lost 7 bases, and 4 bases stayed unmatched. The CDR3 length is 13 residues. CDR3 region: CASSRGTGGEQYF. CDR3 in DNA: TGTGCCAGCAGCAGAGGGACAGGGGGTGAGCAGTACTTC. The entire variable domain, with the rest obtained from reference TRBV5-6 and TRBJ2-7, is as follows: DAGVTQSPTHLIKTRGQQVTLRCSPKSGHDTVSWYQQALGQGPQFIFQYYEEEERQRGNFPDRFSGHQFPNYSSELNVNALLLGDSALYLCASSRGTGGEQYFGPGTRLTVT.

V gene TRBV24-1 combines with J gene TRBJ2-7, with D perhaps assigned TRBD1 or TRBD2 (5 bases each). Germline V lookup: CDR1 KGHDR, CDR2 SFDVKD. The V gene lost 7 bases and the J gene lost 3 bases, with 18 bases spanning the gap. The length of the CDR3 is 15 residues. The CDR3 spells CATRGRGRPYYEQYF. The CDR3, as DNA: TGTGCCACCAGGGGACGGGGCCGCCCGTACTACGAGCAGTACTTC.

This chain joins TRBV4-1 and TRBJ1-4; no reliable D call. Germline V lookup: CDR1 MGHRA, CDR2 YSYEKL. Deletions cut 3 bases from V and 7 bases from J, with 15 bases between. The CDR3 extends over 15 amino acids. For the CDR3, the DNA is TGCGCCAGCAGCCATGGACCGGGAAGGGTTGAAAAACTGTTTTTT. The encoded protein is CASSHGPGRVEKLFF.

This clone was detected only once. This chain uses TRBV12-5 with TRBJ2-1, with TRBD2 identical over 8 bases. The CDR3 has 16 amino acids. The junction had 15 bases not matched to a gene; V was cut back by 6 bases and J by 8 bases. Per germline, CDR1 LGHNT and CDR2 FRNRAP. The CDR3 reads CASGGAGALSRDEQFF. Written as DNA, the CDR3 is TGTGCTAGTGGGGGAGCGGGAGCTCTCTCGAGGGATGAGCAGTTCTTC.

The CDR3 DNA follows: TGTGCCAGCAGCTTATTCGAGGGAGGGGCCTACGAGCAGTACTTC. Its translation: CASSLFEGGAYEQYF. The V and J genes are TRBV7-6 and TRBJ2-7; TRBD2 aligns across 7 bases. CDR3 length equals 15 residues. Germline V gene lookup returns CDR1 SGHVS and CDR2 FNYEAQ. V gave up 2 bases and J gave up 2 bases; unmatched junction bases: 6.

J is TRBJ2-7 and V is TRBV30; D unclear. Trimming took off 2 bases at V and 3 bases at J, with 8 bases between the two ends. CDR3 length equals 12 residues. Germline CDR1 reads GTSNPN; CDR2 reads SVGIG (reference sequence). The CDR3 is CAWSPIIYEQYF. CDR3 DNA sequence: TGTGCCTGGAGTCCTATTATCTACGAGCAGTACTTC.

This rearrangement joins TRBV28 to TRBJ2-5; no reliable D call. CDR3 size: 13 residues. The V gene's germline CDR1 is MDHEN and CDR2 SYDVKM. V was shortened by 2 bases and J by 3 bases, with 7 bases between the two germline ends. This chain's CDR3 is CASSLEEKETQYF. The CDR3 region has the DNA TGTGCCAGCAGTTTAGAAGAGAAAGAGACCCAGTACTTC.

The DNA of the CDR3 is TGTGCCAGCAGTGAATTAGGAGGTAACACTGAAGCTTTCTTT. This gives the protein CASSELGGNTEAFF. The chain has TRBV2 and TRBJ1-1; D is ambiguous. This CDR3 has 14 amino acids. V lost 2 bases, J lost 2 bases, and 9 bases lay in between. Germline CDR1 is SNHLY and CDR2 is FYNNEI.

V gene TRBV9 combines with J gene TRBJ2-1; 14 bases align to TRBD2. The junction had 9 bases not matched to a gene; V was cut back by 3 bases and J by 10 bases. This CDR3 spans 16 amino acids. The germline V gene encodes CDR1 SGDLS and CDR2 YYNGEE. Here the CDR3 reads CASSGTGTSGSEEQFF. As DNA, the CDR3 is TGTGCCAGCAGCGGAACCGGGACTAGCGGGAGTGAGGAGCAGTTCTTC. Combining the CDR3 with reference TRBV9 and TRBJ2-1 gives the whole variable domain DSGVTQTPKHLITATGQRVTLRCSPRSGDLSVYWYQQSLDQGLQFLIQYYNGEERAKGNILERFSAQQFPDLHSELNLSSLELGDSALYFCASSGTGTSGSEEQFFGPGTRLTVL.

This rearrangement joins TRBV6-5 to TRBJ1-4; D gene ambiguous. The ends were cut back, 0 bases at V and 8 bases at J, with 10 bases in the middle. CDR1 is MNHEY, CDR2 SVGAGI, per germline. This CDR3 spans 14 amino acids. The CDR3 loop reads CASSYSGYGEKLFF. The CDR3 DNA is TGTGCCAGCAGTTACTCGGGATACGGAGAAAAACTGTTTTTT.

The rearrangement joins TRBV9 to TRBJ1-5, with D tentatively TRBD1 (5 bases). The germline V gene has CDR1 SGDLS and CDR2 YYNGEE. With 4 bases removed from V and 0 bases from J, the gap between germline ends came to 11 bases. The CDR3 spans 15 residues. The CDR3 DNA reads as TGTGCCAGCAGCCCCGGGGCGTATAGCAATCAGCCCCAGCATTTT. It is translated as CASSPGAYSNQPQHF.

In its sample, this clone was seen once. V is TRBV6-5 and J is TRBJ2-7, with 7 bases lining up with TRBD1. J lost 3 bases, V lost 10 bases, and 9 bases had no gene match. CDR1 and CDR2 (germline): MNHEY, SVGAGI. The CDR3 is 13 amino acids. CDR3 amino acids: CATLPGQSYEQYF. The CDR3 DNA sequence: TGTGCCACCCTACCGGGACAGAGCTACGAGCAGTACTTC.

J is TRBJ1-1 and V is TRBV7-3, with 7 positions matching TRBD1. Germline lookup yields CDR1 SGHTA and CDR2 FQGTGA. With V trimmed by 4 bases and J by 5 bases, 7 bases remained unmatched. The CDR3 has 14 residues. The CDR3 protein is CASSSQGGITEAFF. In DNA, the CDR3 is TGTGCCAGCAGCTCACAAGGGGGCATAACTGAAGCTTTCTTT.

The V and J genes are TRBV6-2 or TRBV6-3 and TRBJ1-2, with 11 bases that match TRBD1. Trimming cost V 5 bases and J 4 bases; bases outside gene matches: 3. Germline CDR1 reads MNHEY; CDR2 reads SVGEGT. The CDR3 is 14 residues long. The CDR3 reads CASSPGTGGYGYTF. The CDR3 DNA is TGTGCCAGCAGTCCCGGGACAGGGGGCTATGGCTACACCTTC.

The V call is TRBV28, the J call TRBJ2-2; D unresolved. This CDR3 spans 17 amino acids. Trimming removed 2 bases from V and 0 bases from J, with 13 bases in between. From germline, CDR1 is MDHEN and CDR2 SYDVKM. This CDR3 is CASSLTPSMTNTGELFF. In DNA, the CDR3 is TGTGCCAGCAGTTTAACCCCTTCGATGACGAACACCGGGGAGCTGTTTTTT.